This is a list of T cell receptor beta chains from one sample in a study of blood T cell repertoires in COVID-19. This table comes from immunoSEQ multiplex PCR, and its TCRdb copy is limited to in-frame clones, with some not included. The table has under 65,000 clones, 90% seen once; the top ten hold 16%. Sequences were obtained from peripheral blood. The receptors derive from an elderly man with acute or convalescent COVID-19. Each CDR3 is given with its conserved first and last residue. Fields, in order: clone size, D gene, V gene, J gene, CDR3 protein, CDR3 DNA. The D gene is left open where the match is weak. Expanded clones get a size class; other rows say once, few or many, or leave the size out.

.	.	TRBV11-2	TRBJ2-6	CASSSGTLISGANVLTF	TGTGCCAGCAGCTCGGGGACTCTGATCTCTGGGGCCAACGTCCTGACTTTC
once	TRBD1	TRBV7-2	TRBJ1-2	CASSSSGGNYGYTF	TGTGCCAGCAGCTCTTCAGGGGGGAACTATGGCTACACCTTC
.	.	TRBV6-6	TRBJ2-3	CASSYDWLDTQYF	TGTGCCAGCAGTTACGATTGGCTTGATACGCAGTATTTT
.	TRBD2	TRBV28	TRBJ2-5	CASTSSGGEETQYF	TGTGCCAGCACTTCTAGCGGGGGGGAAGAGACCCAGTACTTC
once	.	TRBV6-1	TRBJ2-4	CASSDAGNIQYF	TGTGCCAGCAGTGATGCAGGCAACATTCAGTACTTC
.	.	TRBV29-1	TRBJ1-5	CSVVDSNQPQHF	TGCAGCGTGGTAGATAGCAATCAGCCCCAGCATTTT
.	TRBD1	TRBV19	TRBJ1-2	CASSIAGGPNRGLYGYTF	TGTGCCAGTAGTATAGCTGGAGGACCGAACAGGGGACTCTATGGCTACACCTTC
.	.	TRBV20-1	TRBJ2-7	CSASFSRGSYEQYF	TGCAGTGCTAGTTTCTCGCGGGGCTCCTACGAGCAGTACTTC
.	.	TRBV10-3	TRBJ2-7	CAISESMTLNEQYF	TGTGCCATCAGTGAGTCAATGACTTTGAACGAGCAGTACTTC
.	.	TRBV2	TRBJ1-2	CASSEAGGGYGYTF	TGTGCCAGCAGTGAAGCCGGGGGGGGCTATGGCTACACCTTC
.	.	TRBV19	TRBJ1-3	CASTGTVSGNTIYF	TGTGCCAGTACCGGGACTGTCTCTGGAAACACCATATATTTT
.	TRBD1	TRBV19	TRBJ2-4	CASSIGGDRNIQYF	TGTGCCAGTAGTATAGGAGGGGACAGAAACATTCAGTACTTC
.	.	TRBV14	TRBJ2-7	CASSQEGGTYEQYF	TGTGCCAGCAGCCAAGAGGGAGGAACCTACGAGCAGTACTTC
few	.	TRBV5-1	TRBJ2-5	CASSDRTGGETQYF	TGCGCCAGCAGCGATCGGACCGGAGGGGAGACCCAGTACTTC
.	.	TRBV6-2/TRBV6-3	TRBJ2-5	CASSHGGDAQYF	TGTGCCAGCAGCCACGGAGGGGATGCCCAGTACTTC
once	.	TRBV7-8	TRBJ1-5	CASSINRAGQPQHF	TGTGCCAGCAGCATCAACAGGGCTGGTCAGCCCCAGCATTTT
once	.	TRBV12-3/TRBV12-4	TRBJ1-6	CASGSSYNSPLHF	TGTGCCTCGGGGTCATCCTATAATTCACCCCTCCACTTT
.	TRBD2	TRBV3-1/TRBV3-2	TRBJ2-3	CASSQDRLAGGTDTQYF	TGTGCCAGCAGCCAAGATCGGCTAGCGGGGGGCACAGATACGCAGTATTTT
.	TRBD2	TRBV7-9	TRBJ2-1	CASTGGGSYNEQFF	TGTGCCAGCACTGGCGGGGGGTCCTACAATGAGCAGTTCTTC
.	.	TRBV5-8	TRBJ2-2	CASATLQGFTGELFF	TGTGCCAGCGCCACCCTGCAGGGCTTCACCGGGGAGCTGTTTTTT
.	.	TRBV7-9	TRBJ1-5	CASSLGAGDGNQPQHF	TGTGCCAGCAGCTTAGGCGCGGGGGACGGCAATCAGCCCCAGCATTTT
.	TRBD2	TRBV11-2	TRBJ2-3	CASRVLAGGPDTQYF	TGTGCCAGCAGAGTACTAGCGGGGGGGCCAGATACGCAGTATTTT
.	.	TRBV5-4	TRBJ1-1	CASSFLRGPHEAFF	TGTGCCAGCAGCTTCCTGCGGGGCCCCCACGAAGCTTTCTTT
.	.	TRBV9	TRBJ1-4	CASSFRGGNNEKLFF	TGTGCCAGCAGCTTCAGAGGGGGAAATAATGAAAAACTGTTTTTT
.	.	TRBV7-9	TRBJ2-3	CASSLRGGTSTDTQYF	TGTGCCAGCAGCTTACGTGGGGGGACCAGCACAGATACGCAGTATTTT
.	TRBD2	TRBV5-1	TRBJ2-3	CASSSSRTSGVDTQYF	TGCGCCAGCAGCTCATCCCGGACTAGCGGGGTAGATACGCAGTATTTT
.	.	TRBV4-1	TRBJ2-2	CASSQFGKGQNTGELFF	TGCGCCAGCAGCCAATTCGGAAAGGGACAGAACACCGGGGAGCTGTTTTTT
.	.	TRBV5-1	TRBJ2-4	CASSEGGPVAKNIQYF	TGCGCCAGCAGCGAGGGGGGGCCGGTGGCCAAAAACATTCAGTACTTC
.	.	TRBV4-1	TRBJ1-6	CASSQDLNIRGENSPLHF	TGCGCCAGCAGCCAAGATCTCAACATCAGGGGAGAGAATTCACCCCTCCACTTT
.	.	TRBV6-1	TRBJ1-6	CASSERPTENSPLHF	TGTGCCAGCAGTGAACGACCGACAGAAAATTCACCCCTCCACTTT
few	.	TRBV27	TRBJ2-2	CASSSLNTGELFF	TGTGCCAGCAGTTCACTGAACACCGGGGAGCTGTTTTTT
.	TRBD1	TRBV7-6	TRBJ2-5	CASSVQGVGQETQYF	TGTGCCAGCAGCGTACAGGGGGTCGGCCAAGAGACCCAGTACTTC
.	.	TRBV29-1	TRBJ2-1	CSVEGGSSYNEQFF	TGCAGCGTTGAGGGGGGTAGTTCCTACAATGAGCAGTTCTTC
.	.	TRBV11-2	TRBJ2-7	CASSLSLAGNEQYF	TGTGCCAGCAGCTTAAGTTTGGCGGGAAACGAGCAGTACTTC
.	.	TRBV3-1/TRBV3-2	TRBJ1-5	CASSQGGTADNQPQHF	TGTGCCAGCAGCCAAGGGGGCACGGCAGATAATCAGCCCCAGCATTTT
.	.	TRBV18	TRBJ1-2	CASSPSGVGYGYTF	TGTGCCAGCTCCCCAAGTGGTGTCGGCTATGGCTACACCTTC
.	TRBD1	TRBV5-1	TRBJ2-5	CASSYRTGIYQETQYF	TGCGCCAGCAGCTACCGGACAGGGATCTACCAAGAGACCCAGTACTTC
.	.	TRBV19	TRBJ1-4	CASSIPAPGEKLFF	TGTGCCAGTAGTATCCCGGCCCCGGGGGAAAAACTGTTTTTT
.	TRBD1	TRBV7-2	TRBJ2-5	CASSYRTGTWQETQYF	TGTGCCAGCAGCTACAGGACAGGTACCTGGCAAGAGACCCAGTACTTC
.	.	TRBV2	TRBJ2-5	CARRAGIGETQYF	TGTGCCCGGAGGGCGGGGATCGGAGAGACCCAGTACTTC
.	.	TRBV18	TRBJ2-2	CASSQTGLPNGGELFF	TGTGCCAGCTCCCAGACAGGTCTTCCGAACGGCGGGGAGCTGTTTTTT